This TCR beta chain was documented in a study of blood T cells in healthy people across ages. Study in general: Capture via template switching afforded approximately one barcoded beta molecule per two T cells.

The CDR3 has 13 residues. V lost 2 bases to trimming and J lost 4 bases; unmatched junction nucleotides: 2. Germline lookup yields CDR1 SGDLS and CDR2 YYNGEE. For the second PCR, which ran for about 7 to 12 cycles, a sample-barcoded 5' primer and a J-beta primer mix were used. TCRdb called the 5' RACE reads again in MiXCR, with one record for every CDR3 protein. The table has about 1,500,000 distinct CDR3 sequences, 28% seen once. General study results and limits: A roughly linear age-dependent decrease characterized TCR beta diversity per million T cells. With donor CMV status unknown, expanded clonotype changes were possibly confounded.

Comment on this clonotype: Its antigen is not identified.

The receptor's source is a woman under 40 in good health. V is TRBV9 and J is TRBJ1-2; 7 bases agree with TRBD1. The specimen was blood. The CDR3 sequence is CASSVSGGYGYTF. The CDR3, as DNA: TGTGCCAGCAGCGTGTCAGGGGGCTATGGCTACACCTTC. The variable domain in full, with the rest retrieved from reference TRBV9 and TRBJ1-2, is DSGVTQTPKHLITATGQRVTLRCSPRSGDLSVYWYQQSLDQGLQFLIQYYNGEERAKGNILERFSAQQFPDLHSELNLSSLELGDSALYFCASSVSGGYGYTFGSGTRLTVV.